This T cell receptor beta chain was obtained from a study of blood T cell repertoires in COVID-19. For the study at large: Collection of acute and convalescent COVID-19 samples took place in the United States, Italy and Spain. Sources were T cells, B-cell-depleted T cells, or PBMCs; the material itself was cDNA or gDNA.

Study processing details: Reference gene primer amplification gave nucleated cell count estimates. Generated by immunoSEQ multiplex PCR, the TCRdb table keeps only in-frame clones and is missing some. The V and J calls and clone size are taken from that table; D and trimming were inferred from the DNA. The sample shows a few hundred thousand clones, about 91% of them seen only once. The CDR3 is 18 amino acids. Trimming took 1 base from V and 9 from J, leaving 22 bases between them. Germline values: CDR1 SGHVS, CDR2 FQNEAQ. Specimen: peripheral blood. The TCR sequence derives from a young woman with COVID-19, enrolled during active disease. The V gene is TRBV7-8, the J gene TRBJ1-6, with D tentatively TRBD1 (5 bases). CDR3 residues: CASSLVARVPAGGSPLHF. In DNA form, the CDR3 reads TGTGCCAGCAGCTTAGTGGCCAGGGTCCCGGCTGGTGGTTCACCCCTCCACTTT.